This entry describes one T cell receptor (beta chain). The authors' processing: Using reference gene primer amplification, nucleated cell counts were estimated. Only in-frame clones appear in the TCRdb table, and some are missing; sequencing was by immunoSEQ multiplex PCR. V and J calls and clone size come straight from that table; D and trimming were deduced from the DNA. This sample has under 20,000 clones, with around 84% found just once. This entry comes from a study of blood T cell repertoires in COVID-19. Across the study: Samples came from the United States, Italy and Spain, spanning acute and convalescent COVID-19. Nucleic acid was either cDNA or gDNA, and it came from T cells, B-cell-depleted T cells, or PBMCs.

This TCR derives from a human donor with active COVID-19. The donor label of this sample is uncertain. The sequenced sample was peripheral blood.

The DNA of the CDR3 is TGTGCCAGCAGGAGAGGATTAGGACAGGTTCGGGATCAGCCCCAGCATTTT. Protein sequence: CASRRGLGQVRDQPQHF. V usage is TRBV5-8 and J usage is TRBJ1-5; 7 bases are a match to TRBD1. V shed 5 bases and J 5 bases; nucleotides not matched to a gene: 16. Germline CDR1 SGHTS, CDR2 YDEGEE. CDR3 size: 17 residues.